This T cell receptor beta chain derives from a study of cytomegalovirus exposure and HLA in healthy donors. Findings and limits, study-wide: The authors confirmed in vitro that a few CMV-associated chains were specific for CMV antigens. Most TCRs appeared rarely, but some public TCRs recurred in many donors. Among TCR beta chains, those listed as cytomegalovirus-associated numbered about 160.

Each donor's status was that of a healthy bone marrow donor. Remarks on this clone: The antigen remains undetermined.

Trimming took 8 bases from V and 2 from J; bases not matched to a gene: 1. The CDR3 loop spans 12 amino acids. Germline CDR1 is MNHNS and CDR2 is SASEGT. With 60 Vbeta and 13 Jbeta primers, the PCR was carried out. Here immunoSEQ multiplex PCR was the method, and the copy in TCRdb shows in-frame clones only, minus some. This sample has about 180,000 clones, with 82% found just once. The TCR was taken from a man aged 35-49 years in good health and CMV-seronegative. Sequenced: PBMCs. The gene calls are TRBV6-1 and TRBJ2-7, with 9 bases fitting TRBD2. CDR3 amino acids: CASGGGAYEQYF. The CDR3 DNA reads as TGTGCCAGCGGCGGGGGGGCCTACGAGCAGTACTTC.